Presented here are 8 T cell receptor beta chains from one specimen sequenced in a study of T cell responses to AZD1222 COVID-19 vaccine. The repertoire was sequenced with immunoSEQ multiplex PCR; TCRdb's copy has only in-frame clones and lacks some. This repertoire shows more than 65,000 clones, approximately 78% found once; its top ten account for around 21%. The sample was peripheral blood, taken on day 0 of AZD1222 vaccination. All receptors derive from an adult in good health.

The chain has TRBV19 and TRBJ1-6; D not resolved. The CDR3 runs to 10 residues. Trimming left V 7 bases short and J 10 bases short, with 5 bases between. Per the germline V gene, CDR1 is LNHDA and CDR2 is SQIVND (reference sequence). Written as DNA, the CDR3 is TGTGCCAGTATTGACTCACCCCTCCACTTT. This encodes CASIDSPLHF.

CDR3 region: CASSRLSGGDGETQYF. The CDR3 coding sequence is TGTGCCAGCTCACGCCTCTCGGGAGGTGACGGGGAGACCCAGTACTTC. This chain uses TRBV18 with TRBJ2-5, with 7 bases fitting TRBD2. J was trimmed by 5 bases and V by 4 bases; bases with no gene match: 13. The CDR3 is 16 residues long. The germline V gene encodes CDR1 KGHSH and CDR2 LQKENI.

This clone turned up a few times. The V call is TRBV18, the J call TRBJ1-4, with D perhaps matching TRBD1 (5 bases). This CDR3 has 13 residues. The germline gives CDR1 KGHSH, CDR2 LQKENI. Trimming shortened V by 3 bases and J by 10 bases, and 12 bases separated the two germline ends. The chain's CDR3 is CASSPGGAVKLFF. The CDR3 DNA reads TGTGCCAGCTCACCTGGGGGAGCGGTAAAACTGTTTTTT.

The V gene is TRBV9, the J gene TRBJ2-3; TRBD2 matches at 8 bases. This CDR3 is built from 14 residues. The V gene end was trimmed by 3 bases and the J gene end by 5 bases; junction bases not matched to a gene: 5. Germline V gene sequence: CDR1 SGDLS, CDR2 YYNGEE. The CDR3 spells CASSAREGGDTQYF. The CDR3 region has the DNA TGTGCCAGCAGCGCACGGGAGGGCGGAGATACGCAGTATTTT.

This chain joins TRBV7-8 and TRBJ2-1; 7 nucleotides align to TRBD1. J gave up 7 bases and V 5 bases, and 14 bases lay outside the gene matches. This CDR3 is 16 amino acids long. CDR1 is SGHVS, CDR2 FQNEAQ, per germline. CDR3 residues: CASSRITGAAWNEQFF. CDR3 DNA sequence: TGTGCCAGCAGCCGCATCACAGGGGCCGCATGGAATGAGCAGTTCTTC.

The chain has TRBV5-1 and TRBJ2-1; TRBD2 matches 13 bases. The V segment lost 3 bases and the J segment 4 bases; nucleotides outside the gene matches: 7. Looked up from germline, CDR1 is SGHRS and CDR2 is YFSETQ. The CDR3 consists of 17 residues. CDR3 bases: TGCGCCAGCAGCTCTGGACTAGCGGGAGTTGGATACAATGAGCAGTTCTTC. It codes for CASSSGLAGVGYNEQFF.

The chain has TRBV10-3 and TRBJ1-3; the D gene is possibly TRBD1 (5 bases). Germline lookup yields CDR1 ENHRY and CDR2 SYGVKD. The CDR3 loop spans 16 amino acids. V dropped 4 bases and J dropped 0 bases, with 13 bases sitting between them. This chain's CDR3 is CAISVRRGASGNTIYF. CDR3 coding DNA: TGTGCCATCAGTGTACGTAGGGGCGCCTCTGGAAACACCATATATTTT.

A remark on this clone: A read error may produce the germline difference seen at one junction end. The chain combines TRBV13 with TRBJ2-2, with D possibly called TRBD1 or TRBD2 (5 bases each). CDR1 and CDR2 from the germline V gene are PRHDT and FYEKMQ (reference sequence). The CDR3 extends over 14 amino acids. The CDR3 coding sequence is TGTGCCAGCAGCTTGGGGACGAAGACCGGGGAGCTGTTTTTT. Its translation: CASSLGTKTGELFF.